The 21 T cell receptor beta chains given below trace back to one sample, sequenced in a study of CD8+CD57+ T cells in acquired aplastic anemia. The authors sequenced patients whose flow cytometry had shown CD8+CD57+ cell expansion. Template material for TCR beta VDJ and CDR3 profiling consisted of genomic DNA. TCRdb redid the calling of the reads with MiXCR, one entry per CDR3 protein. The sample yields about 270,000 distinct CDR3 sequences, roughly 82% seen once. The material sequenced was sorted CD4+, CD8+, or CD8+CD57+ T cells (not recorded which) from PBMCs. The receptor source for this set is a human donor with aplastic anemia.

This clonotype was seen many times. The chain has TRBV15 and TRBJ2-5; D tentatively reads TRBD1 or TRBD2 (6 bases each). The germline V gene encodes CDR1 LNHNV and CDR2 YYDKDF (reference sequence). CDR3 size: 14 residues. The CDR3 bases are TGTGCGGGGCTCGGGGGCCGTGACCAAGAGACCCAGTACTTC. This codes for CAGLGGRDQETQYF. Drawing the rest from reference TRBV15 and TRBJ2-5, the complete variable domain is DAMVIQNPRYQVTQFGKPVTLSCSQTLNHNVMYWYQQKSSQAPKLLFHYYDKDFNNEADTPDNFQSRRPNTSFCFLDIRSPGLGDTAMYLCAGLGGRDQETQYFGPGTRLLVL.

Turning to this clonotype: The limits of the CDR3 on the DNA are not certain, so only TCRdb's listed CDR3 is given. The rearrangement uses TRBV9 and TRBJ2-5. Germline assignment: CDR1 SGDLS and CDR2 YYNGEE. The CDR3 length equals 14 residues, ends included. This CDR3 reads CASSVGSETQYFDF.

Of note for this clonotype: Relative to the germline gene, one junction end is altered; a read error may explain this. V and J are TRBV15 and TRBJ2-3, with D possibly matching TRBD2 (5 bases). The CDR3 is 14 residues long. Germline assignment: CDR1 LNHNV and CDR2 YYDKDF (reference sequence). The CDR3 coding sequence is TGTGCCACCAGCGGCGCGGGCCTTCCCTACGCGCAGTACTTT. This codes for CATSGAGLPYAQYF.

V usage is TRBV7-9 and J usage is TRBJ1-1; 7 bases agree with TRBD1. The CDR3 runs to 15 residues. The trim removed 1 base at V and 6 bases at J, leaving 8 bases unmatched. From germline, CDR1 is SEHNR and CDR2 FQNEAQ (reference sequence). Written as DNA, the CDR3 is TGTGCCAGCAGCTTAGATCTGACAGGGCAGTCTGAAGCTTTCTTT. Amino acid sequence: CASSLDLTGQSEAFF.

The CDR3 nucleotides read TGTGCCAGCACCCCCTGGAGCTCCCGGTCTGGGGTCCTGACTTTC. Amino acid sequence: CASTPWSSRSGVLTF. The V and J genes are TRBV7-4 and TRBJ2-6; D gene unclear. Germline loops: CDR1 SGHVT, CDR2 SQSDAQ. The CDR3 covers 15 residues. V was shortened by 7 bases and J by 13 bases, with 23 bases between the two germline ends.

A remark on this clonotype: One junction end does not reproduce the germline sequence, and a read error may be involved. The V gene is TRBV29-1, the J gene TRBJ1-1; maybe TRBD1 (6 bases). There are 11 residues in the CDR3. Per the germline V gene, CDR1 is SQVTM and CDR2 is ANQGSEA. The CDR3 region has the DNA TGCAGCGTTAACAGGGTCGCTGAAGAGCTCTTT. Translating gives CSVNRVAEELF.

The chain combines TRBV7-3 with TRBJ1-2; D perhaps matches TRBD1 (5 bases). Trimming shortened V by 2 bases and J by 11 bases, and 21 bases separated the two germline ends. Germline CDR1 is SGHTA and CDR2 is FQGTGA. This CDR3 spans 15 amino acids. CDR3 amino acids: CASSLDTGPVGQYTF. The CDR3 DNA is TGTGCCAGCAGCTTAGACACAGGTCCCGTCGGTCAGTACACCTTC.

This chain links TRBV5-4 with TRBJ2-4; maybe TRBD2 (5 bases). CDR1 SGHNT and CDR2 YYREEE come from the germline V gene (reference sequence). Deletions cut 7 bases from V and 8 bases from J, with 13 bases between. The length of the CDR3 is 12 residues. CDR3 loop: CASGVEDYIQYF. CDR3 DNA: TGTGCCAGCGGCGTAGAGGACTACATTCAGTACTTC. The whole variable domain, remainder taken from reference TRBV5-4 and TRBJ2-4, is ETGVTQSPTHLIKTRGQQVTLRCSSQSGHNTVSWYQQALGQGPQFIFQYYREEENGRGNFPPRFSGLQFPNYSSELNVNALELDDSALYLCASGVEDYIQYFGAGTRLSVL.

As regards this clonotype: The junction does not match germline at one end; this may be a read error. The V and J genes are TRBV15 and TRBJ2-2, with D uncertain. The germline gives CDR1 LNHNV, CDR2 YYDKDF (reference sequence). The length of the CDR3 is 16 residues. CDR3 sequence (DNA): TGTGCCAGCAGCTTAGGGTCACAGCGATACACCGGGGAGCTGTTTTTT. The encoded protein is CASSLGSQRYTGELFF.

The J gene is TRBJ2-3, the V gene TRBV7-2, with D maybe TRBD2 (5 bases). This CDR3 is built from 14 residues. Trimming took 3 bases from V and 10 from J, leaving 17 bases between them. Germline CDR1 is SGHTA and CDR2 is FQGNSA. CDR3 nucleotide sequence: TGTGCCAGCAGCTTGGCGGGCGGTCACGCTCCGCAGTATTTT. Translated: CASSLAGGHAPQYF.

V gene TRBV15 combines with J gene TRBJ2-1, with 9 bases fitting TRBD1. The CDR3 contains 14 residues. Germline loops: CDR1 LNHNV, CDR2 YYDKDF (reference sequence). Germline trimming cut 5 bases from V and 7 bases from J; bases unmatched to any gene: 6. CDR3 sequence: CATSRDRVVNEQFF. In DNA form, the CDR3 reads TGTGCCACCAGCCGGGACAGGGTGGTGAATGAGCAGTTCTTC.

Concerning this clonotype: Compared with germline, one end of the junction differs, possibly owing to a read error. The V call is TRBV19, the J call TRBJ2-3; D gene unclear. This CDR3 is built from 14 residues. From germline, CDR1 is LNHDA and CDR2 SQIVND (reference sequence). In DNA form, the CDR3 reads TGTGCCAGCAGCATAGCTGGCGGAGCCTATAAGGAGCATTTT. Its protein is CASSIAGGAYKEHF. Full variable domain (outside the CDR3, taken from reference TRBV19 and TRBJ2-3): DGGITQSPKYLFRKEGQNVTLSCEQNLNHDAMYWYRQDPGQGLRLIYYSQIVNDFQKGDIAEGYSVSREKKESFPLTVTSAQKNPTAFYLCASSIAGGAYKEHFGPGTRLTVL.

The chain is built from TRBV11-2 and TRBJ2-1, with D perhaps assigned TRBD1 or TRBD2 (5 bases each). Trimming took 6 bases from V and 6 from J, leaving 12 bases between them. There are 13 residues in the CDR3. Germline V CDR1 and CDR2: SGHAT, FQNNGV. CDR3 bases: TGTGCCAGCAGGCCCGGGACGCCCAATGAGCAGTTCTTC. Translating gives CASRPGTPNEQFF. Full variable domain (remainder filled in from reference TRBV11-2 and TRBJ2-1): EAGVAQSPRYKIIEKRQSVAFWCNPISGHATLYWYQQILGQGPKLLIQFQNNGVVDDSQLPKDRFSAERLKGVDSTLKIQPAKLEDSAVYLCASRPGTPNEQFFGPGTRLTVL.

With regard to this clonotype: One end of the junction does not line up with germline, which may come from a read error. V usage is TRBV7-6 and J usage is TRBJ2-1; D uncertain. From germline, CDR1 is SGHVS and CDR2 FNYEAQ. The CDR3 sequence is 16 residues long. The CDR3 loop reads CASSLATTDTQDDQFF. The CDR3 bases are TGTGCCAGCAGCTTAGCCACCACAGATACGCAGGATGATCAGTTCTTC.

CDR3 DNA sequence: TGTGCCAGCAGCGTGGGGTCAGATACGCCGTATTTTCACTTT. Amino acids: CASSVGSDTPYFHF. This chain connects TRBV9 to TRBJ1-6; D is unresolved. The length of the CDR3 is 14 residues. Germline V CDR1 and CDR2: SGDLS, YYNGEE. Trimming removed 2 bases from V and 19 bases from J, with 22 bases in between. Using reference TRBV9 and TRBJ1-6 for the parts outside the CDR3, the full variable domain is DSGVTQTPKHLITATGQRVTLRCSPRSGDLSVYWYQQSLDQGLQFLIQYYNGEERAKGNILERFSAQQFPDLHSELNLSSLELGDSALYFCASSVGSDTPYFHFGNGTRLTVT.

Details on this clonotype: Given the absence of the conserved phenylalanine or tryptophan at the CDR3 end, a read error is likely. The J gene is TRBJ2-1, the V gene TRBV7-8, with 7 positions matching TRBD1. The J call is doubtful: the DNA matches TRBJ2-7 better. The CDR3 loop spans 13 amino acids. Germline V gives CDR1 SGHVS, CDR2 FQNEAQ. CDR3 DNA: TGTGCCAGCAACCCGGACAGGAGCTCTGAGCAGTACTAC. Protein: CASNPDRSSEQYY.

Many counts were recorded for this clonotype. This chain uses TRBV2 with TRBJ2-1; perhaps TRBD2 as D (6 bases). CDR3 length equals 13 residues. The ends were cut back, 3 bases at V and 8 bases at J, with 11 bases in the middle. Germline CDR1 SNHLY, CDR2 FYNNEI. CDR3 amino acids: CASSDGGSDEQFF. Here the CDR3 DNA reads TGTGCCAGCAGTGATGGGGGGAGCGATGAGCAGTTCTTC.

This sequence joins TRBV11-1 and TRBJ1-2, with D possibly being TRBD1 (5 bases). This CDR3 contains 13 residues. Germline CDR1 reads SGHAT; CDR2 reads FQDESV (reference sequence). Trimming removed 1 base at V and 7 bases at J, with 10 bases between. CDR3 sequence: CASSLDGGSGYTF. The DNA for the CDR3 is TGTGCCAGCAGCTTAGATGGGGGATCTGGCTACACCTTC.

In regard to this clonotype: No conserved phenylalanine or tryptophan ends this CDR3, so it is likely a read error. No DNA is shown, since the ends of the CDR3 on it are uncertain; the CDR3 is the one TCRdb lists. This chain joins TRBV19 and TRBJ2-7; the table's D call TRBD1 went unverified against the DNA. From germline, CDR1 is LNHDA and CDR2 SQIVND (reference sequence). The CDR3 is 15 residues long, ends included. CDR3: CASSARDDGELLFGE.

The V and J genes are TRBV6-2 or TRBV6-3 and TRBJ1-4, with D tentatively TRBD1 (6 bases). Trimming removed 6 bases at V and 4 bases at J, with 21 bases between. This CDR3 has 17 amino acids. CDR1 MNHEY and CDR2 SVGEGT come from the germline V gene. The CDR3 region has the DNA TGTGCCAGCAGCACACCGGCACAGGGACAAATTAATGAAAAACTGTTTTTT. Translation: CASSTPAQGQINEKLFF.

This sequence joins TRBV7-2 and TRBJ2-3; D is perhaps TRBD2 (5 bases). Between the trimmed V and J ends, which lost 4 bases and 7 bases, there was a span of 15 bases. Germline V gives CDR1 SGHTA, CDR2 FQGNSA. This CDR3 comprises 14 residues. CDR3 region: CASSYAGGPHTQYF. CDR3 in DNA: TGTGCCAGCAGCTATGCGGGCGGTCCCCATACGCAGTATTTT.